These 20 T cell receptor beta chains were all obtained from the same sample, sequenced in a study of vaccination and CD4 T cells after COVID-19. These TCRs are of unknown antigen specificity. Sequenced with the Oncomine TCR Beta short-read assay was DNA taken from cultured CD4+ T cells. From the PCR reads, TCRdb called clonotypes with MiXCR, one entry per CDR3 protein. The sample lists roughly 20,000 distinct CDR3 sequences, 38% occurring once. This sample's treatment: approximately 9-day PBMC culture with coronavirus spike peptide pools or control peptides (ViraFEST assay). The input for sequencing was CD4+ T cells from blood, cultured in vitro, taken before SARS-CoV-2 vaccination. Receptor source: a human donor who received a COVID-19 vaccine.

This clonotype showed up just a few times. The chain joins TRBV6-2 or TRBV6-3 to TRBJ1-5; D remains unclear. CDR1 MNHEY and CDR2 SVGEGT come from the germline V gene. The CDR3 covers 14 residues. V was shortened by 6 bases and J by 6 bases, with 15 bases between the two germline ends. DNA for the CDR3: TGTGCCAGCAGCCTTGGCCGCGTAATTCAGCCCCAGCATTTT. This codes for CASSLGRVIQPQHF.

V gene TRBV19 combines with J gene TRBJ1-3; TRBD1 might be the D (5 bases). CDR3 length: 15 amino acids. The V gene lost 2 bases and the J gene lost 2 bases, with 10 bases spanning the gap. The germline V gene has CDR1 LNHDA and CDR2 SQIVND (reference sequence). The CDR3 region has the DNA TGTGCCAGTAGTATAATAGGGGCGGCTGGAAACACCATATATTTT. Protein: CASSIIGAAGNTIYF.

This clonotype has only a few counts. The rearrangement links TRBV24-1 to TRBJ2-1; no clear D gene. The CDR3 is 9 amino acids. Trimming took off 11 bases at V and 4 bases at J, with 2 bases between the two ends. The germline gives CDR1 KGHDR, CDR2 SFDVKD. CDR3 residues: CASYNEQFF. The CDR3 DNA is TGTGCCAGTTACAATGAGCAGTTCTTC.

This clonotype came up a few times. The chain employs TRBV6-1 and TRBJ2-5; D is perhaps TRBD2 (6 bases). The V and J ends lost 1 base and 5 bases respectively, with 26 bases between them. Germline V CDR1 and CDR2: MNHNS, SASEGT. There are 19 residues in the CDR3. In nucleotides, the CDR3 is TGTGCCAGCAGTGAAGATTTAGGGGTTTACAATGGGCTAGCGGAGACCCAGTACTTC. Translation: CASSEDLGVYNGLAETQYF.

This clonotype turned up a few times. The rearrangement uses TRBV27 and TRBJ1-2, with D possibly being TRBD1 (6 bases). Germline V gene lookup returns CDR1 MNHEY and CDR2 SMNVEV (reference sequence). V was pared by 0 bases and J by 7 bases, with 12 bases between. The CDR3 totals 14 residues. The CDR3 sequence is CASSLSGGVSGYTF. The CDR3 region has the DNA TGTGCCAGCAGTTTATCAGGGGGGGTTAGTGGCTACACCTTC.

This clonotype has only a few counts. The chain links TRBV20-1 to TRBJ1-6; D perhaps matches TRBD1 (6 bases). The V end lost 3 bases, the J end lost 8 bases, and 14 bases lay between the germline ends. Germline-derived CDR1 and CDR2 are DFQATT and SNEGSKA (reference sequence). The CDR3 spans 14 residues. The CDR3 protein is CSASPAGADSPLHF. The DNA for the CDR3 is TGCAGTGCTAGTCCGGCAGGGGCAGATTCACCCCTCCACTTT.

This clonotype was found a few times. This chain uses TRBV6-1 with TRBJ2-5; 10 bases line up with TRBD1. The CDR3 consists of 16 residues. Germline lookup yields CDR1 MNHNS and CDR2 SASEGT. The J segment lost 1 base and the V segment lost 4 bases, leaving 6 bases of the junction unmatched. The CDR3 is CASSAAGTGVQETQYF. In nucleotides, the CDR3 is TGTGCCAGCAGTGCCGCGGGGACAGGGGTCCAAGAGACCCAGTACTTC.

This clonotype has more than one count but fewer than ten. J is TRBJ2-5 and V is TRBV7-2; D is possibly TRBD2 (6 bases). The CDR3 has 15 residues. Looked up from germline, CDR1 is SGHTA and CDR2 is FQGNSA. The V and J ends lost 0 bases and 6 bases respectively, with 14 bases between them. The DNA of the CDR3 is TGTGCCAGCAGCTTAGCGGGCCGACTAGTGCAGACCCAGTACTTC. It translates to CASSLAGRLVQTQYF.

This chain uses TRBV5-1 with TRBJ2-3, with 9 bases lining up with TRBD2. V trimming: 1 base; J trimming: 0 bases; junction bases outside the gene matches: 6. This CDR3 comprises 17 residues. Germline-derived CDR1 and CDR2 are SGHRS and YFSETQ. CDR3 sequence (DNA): TGCGCCAGCAGCTTGTGGGCTAGCGGGGAGAGCACAGATACGCAGTATTTT. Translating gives CASSLWASGESTDTQYF.

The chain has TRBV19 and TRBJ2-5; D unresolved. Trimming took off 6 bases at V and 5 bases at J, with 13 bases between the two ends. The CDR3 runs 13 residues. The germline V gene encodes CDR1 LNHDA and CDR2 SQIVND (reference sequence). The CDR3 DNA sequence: TGTGCCAGTAGGTCTGAGGTGGGGGAGACCCAGTACTTC. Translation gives CASRSEVGETQYF.

DNA for the CDR3: TGTGCCAGAAAGGGACTAGCGGGCGCAAGCACAGATACGCAGTATTTT. This encodes CARKGLAGASTDTQYF. The V call is TRBV7-2, the J call TRBJ2-3, with 12 bases identical to TRBD2. The V gene's germline CDR1 is SGHTA and CDR2 FQGNSA. The length of the CDR3 is 16 residues. V was pared by 9 bases and J by 0 bases, with 7 bases of the junction left unmatched.

DNA for the CDR3: TGTGCCAGCCAAAGGGACAATCAGCCCCAGCATTTT. Its translation is CASQRDNQPQHF. The chain links TRBV5-6 to TRBJ1-5; D not resolved. Germline CDR1 SGHDT, CDR2 YYEEEE. V lost 7 bases and J 3 bases, leaving 8 bases between the germline ends. This CDR3 is 12 amino acids long.

For the CDR3, the DNA is TGTGCCACCAGTGATCCCGGGACAGGGCCTAGTGGCTACACCTTC. Amino acid sequence: CATSDPGTGPSGYTF. The V gene is TRBV24-1, the J gene TRBJ1-2, with 9 bases lining up with TRBD1. The CDR3 runs to 15 residues. J was trimmed by 7 bases and V by 3 bases; bases with no gene match: 8. Germline values: CDR1 KGHDR, CDR2 SFDVKD.

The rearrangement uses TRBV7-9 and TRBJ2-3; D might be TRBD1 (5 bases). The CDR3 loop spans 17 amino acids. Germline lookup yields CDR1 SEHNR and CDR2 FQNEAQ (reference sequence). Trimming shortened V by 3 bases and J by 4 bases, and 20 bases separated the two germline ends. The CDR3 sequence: CASSLTLNSGRPDTQYF. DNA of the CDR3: TGTGCCAGCAGCTTGACCTTGAACTCAGGGCGCCCAGATACGCAGTATTTT.

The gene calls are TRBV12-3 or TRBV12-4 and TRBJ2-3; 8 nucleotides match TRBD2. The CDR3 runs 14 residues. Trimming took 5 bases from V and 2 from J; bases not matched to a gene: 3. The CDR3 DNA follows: TGTGCCAGCAGTCCGGGACTAGACACAGATACGCAGTATTTT. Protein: CASSPGLDTDTQYF.

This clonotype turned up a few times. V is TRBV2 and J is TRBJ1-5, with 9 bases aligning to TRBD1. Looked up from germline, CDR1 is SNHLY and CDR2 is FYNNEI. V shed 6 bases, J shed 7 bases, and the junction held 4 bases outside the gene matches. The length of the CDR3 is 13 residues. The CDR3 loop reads CASREDRGQPQHF. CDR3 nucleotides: TGTGCCAGCAGAGAGGACAGGGGACAGCCCCAGCATTTT.

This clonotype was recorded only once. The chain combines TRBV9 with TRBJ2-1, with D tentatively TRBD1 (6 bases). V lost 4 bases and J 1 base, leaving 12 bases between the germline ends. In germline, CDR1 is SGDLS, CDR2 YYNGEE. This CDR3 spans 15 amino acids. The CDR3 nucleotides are TGTGCCAGCAGCCCGATCAGGGGATCCTACAATGAGCAGTTCTTC. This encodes CASSPIRGSYNEQFF.

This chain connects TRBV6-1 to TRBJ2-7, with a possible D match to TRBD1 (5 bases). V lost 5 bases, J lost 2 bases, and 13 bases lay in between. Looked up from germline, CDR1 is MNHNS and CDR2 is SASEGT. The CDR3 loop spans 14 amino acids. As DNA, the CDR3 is TGTGCCAGCAGTCTCCACGTGGGGCCCTACGAGCAGTACTTC. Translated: CASSLHVGPYEQYF.

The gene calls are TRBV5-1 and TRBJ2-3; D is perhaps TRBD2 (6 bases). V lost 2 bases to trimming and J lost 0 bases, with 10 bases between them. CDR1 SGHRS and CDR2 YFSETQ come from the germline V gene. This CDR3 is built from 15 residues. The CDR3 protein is CASSFLGTSTDTQYF. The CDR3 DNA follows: TGCGCCAGCAGCTTTTTAGGGACTAGCACAGATACGCAGTATTTT.

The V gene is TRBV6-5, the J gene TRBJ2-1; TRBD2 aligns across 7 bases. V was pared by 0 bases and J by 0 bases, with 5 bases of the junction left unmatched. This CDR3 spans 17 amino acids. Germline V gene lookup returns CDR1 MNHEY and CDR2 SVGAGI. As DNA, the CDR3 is TGTGCCAGCAGTTACTCGAGTGGCGGGGGCTCCTACAATGAGCAGTTCTTC. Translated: CASSYSSGGGSYNEQFF.